These T cell receptor beta chains were read from a single sample in a study of radiation and T cells in renal cell carcinoma. Profiled with immunoSEQ multiplex PCR; TCRdb holds only in-frame clones, not every one. This table holds around 94,000 clones, less than 90% found once. The sample here was blood, taken from a patient whose treatment included radiotherapy and nephrectomy. The receptors derive from a man aged 45-65 years with renal cell carcinoma. The CDR3 runs from the conserved cysteine through the conserved F or W. Each record gives: CDR3 DNA, CDR3 protein, J gene, D gene, V gene, clone size. A D gene is named only where the DNA matches it firmly. The listing skips clone size in some rows; elsewhere it reads once, few, many or a size class.

TGTGCCATCAGTGAGGCTACAGGGGCGAGGGATACGCAGTATTTT CAISEATGARDTQYF TRBJ2-3 TRBD1 TRBV10-3 NA
TGTGCCAGCAGCTTGGCCCCAGGGAACACTGAAGCTTTCTTT CASSLAPGNTEAFF TRBJ1-1 NA TRBV5-5 NA
TGTGCCAGCAGTGCCCGAGGGGTAGCCAAAAACATTCAGTACTTC CASSARGVAKNIQYF TRBJ2-4 NA TRBV2 NA
TGCGCCAGCAGCCCCGGACAGGGGGCCTACGAGCAGTACTTC CASSPGQGAYEQYF TRBJ2-7 TRBD1 TRBV5-1 NA
TGTGCCAGCGTGCCTAGCATTCGACGCGAGCAGTACTTC CASVPSIRREQYF TRBJ2-7 NA TRBV28 NA
TGTGCCAGCAGCTTAGGGGCCCCTAGCGGGCCCAATGAGCAGTTCTTC CASSLGAPSGPNEQFF TRBJ2-1 TRBD2 TRBV7-6 NA
TGCAGCATAGTTGGGTCTAGCGGGGGGGCAGGTGAGCAGTTCTTC CSIVGSSGGAGEQFF TRBJ2-1 TRBD2 TRBV29-1 NA
TGTGCCAGTAGTATAGAGGACAGAAGTACCTACGAGCAGTACTTC CASSIEDRSTYEQYF TRBJ2-7 NA TRBV19 NA
TGTGCAAGTCGCCCCCGGGACAGGAGGTTGTACGAGCAGTACTTC CASRPRDRRLYEQYF TRBJ2-7 NA TRBV12-2 NA
TGCGCCAGCAGTCCCCAAAGGGGAGAGACCCAGTACTTC CASSPQRGETQYF TRBJ2-5 NA TRBV10-1 NA
TGTGCCAGCAGCTTGGGACTAGCGGCCAATGAGCAGTTCTTC CASSLGLAANEQFF TRBJ2-1 TRBD2 TRBV11-2 NA
TGCGCCAGCACTCACGGGCTAGCGGGAGGGGACAATGAGCAGTTCTTC CASTHGLAGGDNEQFF TRBJ2-1 TRBD2 TRBV5-1 NA
TGTGCCAGCCGGACGGGGAACTATGGCTACACCTTC CASRTGNYGYTF TRBJ1-2 NA TRBV6-5 NA
TGTGCCAGCAGCTTAACCGCAACCATGAACACTGAAGCTTTCTTT CASSLTATMNTEAFF TRBJ1-1 NA TRBV7-3 NA
TGTGCCAGCAGCGTGGGACAGGATCTTTATAATGAAAAACTGTTTTTT CASSVGQDLYNEKLFF TRBJ1-4 TRBD1 TRBV9 NA
TGCGCCAGCAGCTTGGCCTGGGAGACCCAGTACTTC CASSLAWETQYF TRBJ2-5 NA TRBV5-1 NA
TGTGCCATGGGGCAGGGCCTCTCTGGAAACACCATATATTTT CAMGQGLSGNTIYF TRBJ1-3 NA TRBV10-3 NA
TGTGCTAGTGGTTTACTCGGACAGGGGGCGCTTGGGGCCAACGTCCTGACTTTC CASGLLGQGALGANVLTF TRBJ2-6 TRBD1 TRBV12-5 NA
TGTGCCAGCAGTGAATGGTGGACAGAGTACGAGCAGTACTTC CASSEWWTEYEQYF TRBJ2-7 NA TRBV6-1 NA
TGTGCCAGCTCTGGGGCCAACGTCCTGACTTTC CASSGANVLTF TRBJ2-6 NA TRBV7-9 few
TGTGCCTGGAGTGGGGACAATTCCTACGAGCAGTACTTC CAWSGDNSYEQYF TRBJ2-7 NA TRBV30 NA
TGTGCCAGCAGCTTCACTCCGGAAAGACAGGGGATTAACACTGAAGCTTTCTTT CASSFTPERQGINTEAFF TRBJ1-1 TRBD1 TRBV7-8 NA
TGTGCCAGCAGACATACATGGACAGGGAGTAACTATGGCTACACCTTC CASRHTWTGSNYGYTF TRBJ1-2 TRBD1 TRBV7-2 few
TGTGCCACCAGCAGAGCCAGGGGAACGAATCAGCCCCAGCATTTT CATSRARGTNQPQHF TRBJ1-5 NA TRBV15 few
TGTGCCAGCAGTTTAGGGCCGGATAGCTCCTACAATGAGCAGTTCTTC CASSLGPDSSYNEQFF TRBJ2-1 NA TRBV6-5 NA
TGTGCCAGCACCCCACTGTATGGAGTCGACTATGGCTACACCTTC CASTPLYGVDYGYTF TRBJ1-2 NA TRBV28 NA
TGCGCCAGCAGCTTGGTGGAGGGGGTTATGAACACTGAAGCTTTCTTT CASSLVEGVMNTEAFF TRBJ1-1 NA TRBV5-1 NA
TGTGCCTGGAGCCCATCGGGGGAGGGTCAGCCCCAGCATTTT CAWSPSGEGQPQHF TRBJ1-5 NA TRBV30 NA
TGTGCCAGCAGCCCGCAGGGACTAGCGTCCGAGACCCAGTACTTC CASSPQGLASETQYF TRBJ2-5 TRBD2 TRBV5-4 NA
TGTGCCTGGAGTGGGGGACAGCTTAATGAAAAACTGTTTTTT CAWSGGQLNEKLFF TRBJ1-4 TRBD1 TRBV30 NA
TGTGCCAGCAGCAAACGACTAGCTAACCTTGAGGATACGCAGTATTTT CASSKRLANLEDTQYF TRBJ2-3 TRBD2 TRBV9 NA
TGCGCCAGCAAACGGGAGGCTGGCACAGATACGCAGTATTTT CASKREAGTDTQYF TRBJ2-3 TRBD2 TRBV5-1 few
TGTGCCAGCAGGGCGGGGACAGGGGGGAGTAATGAAAAACTGTTTTTT CASRAGTGGSNEKLFF TRBJ1-4 TRBD1 TRBV27 NA
TGTGCCAGTAGTATTTTCACGGGGACAGGGTCCTACGAGCAGTACTTC CASSIFTGTGSYEQYF TRBJ2-7 TRBD1 TRBV19 NA
TGTGCCAGCAGCTTAGTATCCGCGCAGAACGAGCAGTACTTC CASSLVSAQNEQYF TRBJ2-7 NA TRBV7-2 NA
TGTGCCAGCTCACCTCCGGGACAGGGGGCCTACGAGCAGTACTTC CASSPPGQGAYEQYF TRBJ2-7 TRBD1 TRBV18 NA
TGTGCCAGCACCACCCGGCTCACTAACACCGGGGAGCTGTTTTTT CASTTRLTNTGELFF TRBJ2-2 NA TRBV27 NA
TGTGCCAGCAGCTTATGGGAAGCACAAGAGACCCAGTACTTC CASSLWEAQETQYF TRBJ2-5 NA TRBV7-2 NA
TGTGCCAGCAGTTTCTTAGGACTCCGCAACAATGAGCAGTTCTTC CASSFLGLRNNEQFF TRBJ2-1 NA TRBV27 NA
TGCAGCGTTGCCATCCTTCACGAGCAGTACTTC CSVAILHEQYF TRBJ2-7 NA TRBV29-1 NA